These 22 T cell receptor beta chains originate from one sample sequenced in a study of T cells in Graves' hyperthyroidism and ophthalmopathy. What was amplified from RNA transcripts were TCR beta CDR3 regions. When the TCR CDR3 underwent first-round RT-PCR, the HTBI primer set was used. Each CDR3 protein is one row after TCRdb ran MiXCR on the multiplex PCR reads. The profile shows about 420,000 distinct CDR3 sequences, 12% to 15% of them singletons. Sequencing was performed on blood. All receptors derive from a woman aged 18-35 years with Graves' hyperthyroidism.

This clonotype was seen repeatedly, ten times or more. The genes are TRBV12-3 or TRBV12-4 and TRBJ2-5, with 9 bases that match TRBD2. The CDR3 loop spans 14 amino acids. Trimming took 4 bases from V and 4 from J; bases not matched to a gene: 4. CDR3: CASSSETSGETQYF. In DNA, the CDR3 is TGTGCCAGCAGTTCCGAGACTAGCGGAGAGACCCAGTACTTC.

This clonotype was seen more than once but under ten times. CDR3 region: CASSIRQGWGNEQFF. In DNA form, the CDR3 reads TGTGCCAGCAGCATACGACAGGGTTGGGGCAATGAGCAGTTCTTC. The chain uses TRBV9 and TRBJ2-1; 7 bases fit TRBD1. CDR3 length: 15 amino acids. After removal of 4 bases from V and 6 bases from J, the junction contained 10 bases not matched to a gene. Germline values: CDR1 SGDLS, CDR2 YYNGEE.

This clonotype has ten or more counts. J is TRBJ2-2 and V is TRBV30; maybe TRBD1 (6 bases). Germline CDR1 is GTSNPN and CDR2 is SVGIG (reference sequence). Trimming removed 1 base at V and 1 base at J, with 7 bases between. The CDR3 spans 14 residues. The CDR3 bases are TGTGCCTGGAGTGCGGACAGGAACACCGGGGAGCTGTTTTTT. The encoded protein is CAWSADRNTGELFF.

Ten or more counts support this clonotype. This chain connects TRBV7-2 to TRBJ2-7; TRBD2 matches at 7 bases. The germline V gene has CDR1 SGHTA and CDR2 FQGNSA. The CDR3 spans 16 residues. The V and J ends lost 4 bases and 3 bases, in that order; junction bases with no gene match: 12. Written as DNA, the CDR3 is TGTGCCAGCAGCTCCGGATGGGTAGCGGGTTACTACGAGCAGTACTTC. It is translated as CASSSGWVAGYYEQYF.

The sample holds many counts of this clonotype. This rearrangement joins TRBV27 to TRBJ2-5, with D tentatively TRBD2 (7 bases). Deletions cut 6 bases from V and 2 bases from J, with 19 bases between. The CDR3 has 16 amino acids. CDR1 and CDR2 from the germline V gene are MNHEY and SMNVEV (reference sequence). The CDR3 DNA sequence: TGTGCCAGCAGACCTAATGGGGGGGCCTCTCAAGAGACCCAGTACTTC. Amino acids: CASRPNGGASQETQYF.

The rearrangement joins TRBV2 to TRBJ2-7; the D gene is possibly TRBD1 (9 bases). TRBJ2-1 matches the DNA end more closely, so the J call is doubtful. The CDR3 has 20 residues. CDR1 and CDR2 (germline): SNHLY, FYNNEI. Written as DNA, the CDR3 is TGTGCCAGCAGATATAACCGGGACAGGGAGGCTAGCGGGCAAACCTACGAGCAGTTCTTC. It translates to CASRYNRDREASGQTYEQFF.

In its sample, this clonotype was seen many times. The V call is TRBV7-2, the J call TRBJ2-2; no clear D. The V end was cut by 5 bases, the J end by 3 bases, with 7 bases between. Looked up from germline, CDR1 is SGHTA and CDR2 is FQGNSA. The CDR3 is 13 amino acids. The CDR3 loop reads CASSVLYTGELFF. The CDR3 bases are TGTGCCAGCAGCGTTCTATACACCGGGGAGCTGTTTTTT.

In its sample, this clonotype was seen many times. Here the CDR3 DNA reads TGTGCCAGCTCACCGGGACAGCGCGAAGCTTTCTTT. Translating gives CASSPGQREAFF. This chain links TRBV18 with TRBJ1-1; 7 positions agree with TRBD1. In germline, CDR1 is KGHSH, CDR2 LQKENI. J lost 8 bases, V lost 3 bases, and 3 bases had no gene match. The CDR3 contains 12 residues.

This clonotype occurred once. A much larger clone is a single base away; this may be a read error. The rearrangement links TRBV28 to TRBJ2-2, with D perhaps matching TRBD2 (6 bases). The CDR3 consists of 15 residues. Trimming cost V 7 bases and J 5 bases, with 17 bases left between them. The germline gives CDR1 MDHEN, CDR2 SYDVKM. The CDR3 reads CASNQTAGGTGELFF. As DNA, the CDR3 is TGTGCCAGCAATCAGACCGCTGGGGGGACCGGGGAGCTGTTTTTT.

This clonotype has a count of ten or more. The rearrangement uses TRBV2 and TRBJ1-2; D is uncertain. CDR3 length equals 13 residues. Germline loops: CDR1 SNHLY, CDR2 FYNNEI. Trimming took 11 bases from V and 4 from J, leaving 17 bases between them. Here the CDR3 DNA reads TGTGCCTCCCCACGATGGCCGAGCTATGGCTACACCTTC. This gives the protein CASPRWPSYGYTF.

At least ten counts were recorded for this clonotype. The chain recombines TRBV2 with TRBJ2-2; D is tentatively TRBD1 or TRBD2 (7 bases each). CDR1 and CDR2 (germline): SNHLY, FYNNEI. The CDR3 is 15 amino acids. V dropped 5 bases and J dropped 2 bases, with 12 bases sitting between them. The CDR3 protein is CASSQGGTNTGELFF. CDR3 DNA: TGTGCCAGCAGTCAGGGGGGGACTAACACCGGGGAGCTGTTTTTT.

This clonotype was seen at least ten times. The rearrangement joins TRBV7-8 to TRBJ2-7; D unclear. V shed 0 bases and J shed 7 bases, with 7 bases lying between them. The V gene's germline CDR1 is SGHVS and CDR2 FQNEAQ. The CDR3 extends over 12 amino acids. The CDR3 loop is CASSLAREEQYF. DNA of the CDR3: TGTGCCAGCAGCTTAGCTCGTGAAGAGCAGTACTTC.

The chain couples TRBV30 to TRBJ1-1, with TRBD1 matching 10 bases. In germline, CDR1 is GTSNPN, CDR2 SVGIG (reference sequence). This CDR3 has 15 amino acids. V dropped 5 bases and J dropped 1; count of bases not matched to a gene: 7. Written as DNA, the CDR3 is TGTGCCTGGGGGACCCGGACAGGGGGGAACACTGAAGCTTTCTTT. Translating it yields CAWGTRTGGNTEAFF.

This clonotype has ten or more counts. CDR3 DNA: TGTGCCAGCAGCTTTAGCGGGAGTTGGGAGCAGTTCTTC. Encoded protein: CASSFSGSWEQFF. The chain employs TRBV7-2 and TRBJ2-1; 9 nucleotides line up with TRBD2. The CDR3 has 13 residues. V trimming: 3 bases; J trimming: 10 bases; junction bases outside the gene matches: 4. CDR1 SGHTA and CDR2 FQGNSA come from the germline V gene.

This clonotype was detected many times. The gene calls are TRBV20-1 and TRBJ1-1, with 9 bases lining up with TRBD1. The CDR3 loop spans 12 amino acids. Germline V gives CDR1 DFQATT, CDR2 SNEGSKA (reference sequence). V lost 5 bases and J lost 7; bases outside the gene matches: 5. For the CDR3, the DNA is TGCAGTGCTTCACAGGGGGCGGGTGAAGCTTTCTTT. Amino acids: CSASQGAGEAFF.

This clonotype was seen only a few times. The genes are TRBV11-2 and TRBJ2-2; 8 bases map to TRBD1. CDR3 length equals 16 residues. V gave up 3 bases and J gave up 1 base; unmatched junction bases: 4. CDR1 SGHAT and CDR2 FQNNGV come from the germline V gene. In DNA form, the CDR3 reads TGTGCCAGCAGCTTTGAGGGGACAGGGAACACCGGGGAGCTGTTTTTT. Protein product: CASSFEGTGNTGELFF.

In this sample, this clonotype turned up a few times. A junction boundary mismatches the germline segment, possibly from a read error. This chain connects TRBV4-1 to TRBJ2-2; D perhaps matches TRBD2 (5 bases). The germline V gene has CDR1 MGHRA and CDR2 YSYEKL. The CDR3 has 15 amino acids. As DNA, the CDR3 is TGCGCCAGCAGCCAAGCGGGGAGTGGCACCGGGAAGCTGTTTTTT. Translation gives CASSQAGSGTGKLFF.

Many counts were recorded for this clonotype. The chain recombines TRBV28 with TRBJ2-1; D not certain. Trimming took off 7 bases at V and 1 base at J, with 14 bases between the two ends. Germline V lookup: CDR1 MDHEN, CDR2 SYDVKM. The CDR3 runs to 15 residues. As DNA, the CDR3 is TGTGCCAGCACGGATGGCAAGAGTTCCTACAATGAGCAGTTCTTC. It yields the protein CASTDGKSSYNEQFF.

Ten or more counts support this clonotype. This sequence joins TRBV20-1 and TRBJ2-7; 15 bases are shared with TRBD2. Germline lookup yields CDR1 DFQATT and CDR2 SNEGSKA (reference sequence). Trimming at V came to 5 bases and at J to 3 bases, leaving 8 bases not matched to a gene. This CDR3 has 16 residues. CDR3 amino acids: CSAPGTSGRPIYEQYF. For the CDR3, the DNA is TGCAGTGCTCCCGGGACTAGCGGGAGGCCGATCTACGAGCAGTACTTC.

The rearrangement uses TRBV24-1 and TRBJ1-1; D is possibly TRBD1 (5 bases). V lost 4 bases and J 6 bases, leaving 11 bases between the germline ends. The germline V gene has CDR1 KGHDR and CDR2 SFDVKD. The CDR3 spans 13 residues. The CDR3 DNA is TGTGCCACCAGTGACCACCAGGGCTCTGAAGCTTTCTTT. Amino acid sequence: CATSDHQGSEAFF.

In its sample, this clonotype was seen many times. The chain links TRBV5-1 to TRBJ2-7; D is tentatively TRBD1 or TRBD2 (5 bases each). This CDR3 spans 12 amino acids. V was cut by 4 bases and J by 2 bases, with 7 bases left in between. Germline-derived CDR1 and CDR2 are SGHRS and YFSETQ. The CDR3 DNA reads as TGCGCCAGCAGCCGGGACGCCTACGAGCAGTACTTC. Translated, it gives CASSRDAYEQYF.

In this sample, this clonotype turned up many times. The CDR3 DNA reads TGTGCCAGCAGCTATCCGGCTCTCGAAGCCCATACGCAGTATTTT. Translating it yields CASSYPALEAHTQYF. The rearrangement links TRBV7-8 to TRBJ2-3; the D is unclear. This CDR3 spans 15 amino acids. Germline V gene lookup returns CDR1 SGHVS and CDR2 FQNEAQ. The V end lost 4 bases, the J end lost 7 bases, and 18 bases lay between the germline ends. Looking up the rest from reference TRBV7-8 and TRBJ2-3 gives the full variable domain: GAGVSQSPRYKVAKRGQDVALRCDPISGHVSLFWYQQALGQGPEFLTYFQNEAQLDKSGLPSDRFFAERPEGSVSTLKIQRTQQEDSAVYLCASSYPALEAHTQYFGPGTRLTVL.